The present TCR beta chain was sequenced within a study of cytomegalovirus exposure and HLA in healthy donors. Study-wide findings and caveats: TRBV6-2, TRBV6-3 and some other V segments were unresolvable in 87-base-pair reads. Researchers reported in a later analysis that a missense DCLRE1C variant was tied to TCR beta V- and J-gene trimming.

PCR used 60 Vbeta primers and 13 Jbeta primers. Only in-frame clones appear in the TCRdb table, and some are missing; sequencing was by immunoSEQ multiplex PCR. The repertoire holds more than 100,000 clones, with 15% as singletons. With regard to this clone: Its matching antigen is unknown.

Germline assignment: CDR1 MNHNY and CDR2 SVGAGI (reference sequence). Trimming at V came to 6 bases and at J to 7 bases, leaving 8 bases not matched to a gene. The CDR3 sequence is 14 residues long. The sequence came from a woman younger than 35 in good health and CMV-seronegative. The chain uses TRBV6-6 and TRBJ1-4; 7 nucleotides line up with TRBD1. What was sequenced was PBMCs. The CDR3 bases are TGTGCCAGCAGAGATGGACAGGTACCTGAAAAACTGTTTTTT. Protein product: CASRDGQVPEKLFF.